This entry is about one TCR beta chain. This sample was included in a study of shared clonotypes between healthy human individuals. CDR3 length: 14 residues. CDR1 is MNHNS, CDR2 SASEGT, per germline. Trimming shortened V by 2 bases and J by 4 bases, and 11 bases separated the two germline ends. Sequencing was performed with immunoSEQ multiplex PCR; in TCRdb, only in-frame clones are kept and a portion is missing. The sample contains about 640,000 clones, 55% to 75% of which appear only once. V and J are TRBV6-1 and TRBJ1-2; D perhaps matches TRBD1 (5 bases). The sequence came from a woman aged 25 to 39 in good health. The sequenced material came from memory CD4+ T cells sorted from blood. As for subset: CD45RA-negative fraction. The CDR3 spells CASSEIAGGYGYTF. CDR3 DNA sequence: TGTGCCAGCAGTGAAATCGCGGGGGGCTATGGCTACACCTTC.